Detailed here is one TCR beta chain. Recruitment covered roughly 24 US areas and drew participants whose ages spanned roughly 18 to 89 years. This sample is drawn from a study of blood T cell repertoires in COVID-19. Study details: T cells, B-cell-depleted T cells, or PBMCs provided the cDNA or gDNA that served as material.

Assay: immunoSEQ multiplex PCR; the TCRdb copy retains only in-frame clones and omits some. The table includes about 190,000 clones, around 76% detected once. Germline-derived CDR1 and CDR2 are MNHEY and SVGEGT. There are 15 residues in the CDR3. V dropped 5 bases and J dropped 0; count of bases not matched to a gene: 5. Specimen: PBMCs or T cells enriched from blood (not recorded which). V gene TRBV6-2 or TRBV6-3 combines with J gene TRBJ2-3; 7 bases agree with TRBD2. This TCR was recovered from a woman aged 45-65 years with acute COVID-19. The CDR3 bases are TGTGCCAGCAGTCGAGCGGGGTCTAGCACAGATACGCAGTATTTT. This sequence encodes CASSRAGSSTDTQYF.